This T cell receptor (beta chain) was identified in a study of T-cell reconstitution after alpha-beta-depleted transplantation in children (dated by TCRdb to the mid-2010s). Broadly, across the study: Using TCR repertoire profiling, the study followed T-cell immune reconstitution in a quantitative way in children after TCRalphabeta/CD19-depleted allogeneic hematopoietic cell transplantation.

The V and J ends are trimmed by 5 bases and 4 bases, leaving 6 bases between them. Looking up the germline V gene (reference sequence) yields CDR1 MNHEY and CDR2 SMNVEV. The CDR3 runs 12 residues from the cysteine to the phenylalanine. The read is trimmed to its CDR3 DNA, 36 bases read in frame from base 1. Libraries were made using PCR. TCRdb lists the instrument as Illumina HiSeq 2500. Molecular barcoding was employed in the preparation of TCR libraries, with unique molecular identifiers being used to normalize TCRbeta repertoire quantification. TCRdb passed the public sequencing reads through fastp at Q25 and MiXCR, retaining productive beta sequences. Every distinct CDR3 protein forms one entry, paired with its most common genes and DNA. Within this sample are 360,000 or so distinct CDR3 sequences, with roughly 22% of them counted one time only. Together, the top ten hold around 4% of the sample.

As for this clonotype: The target of this receptor is not known. No base quality values were provided; no much bigger clone lies one nucleotide off.

The sequenced sample was PBMCs from the stem cell graft donor, obtained from the stem cell graft. In this chain, TRBV27 is recombined with TRBJ1-5, with the D gene not confidently named. This receptor was taken from a human donor who donated a stem cell graft to a child with acute myeloid leukemia. The DNA sequence is TGTGCCAGCAGTCCGCTTAATCAGCCCCAGCATTTT. Its translation reads: CASSPLNQPQHF.